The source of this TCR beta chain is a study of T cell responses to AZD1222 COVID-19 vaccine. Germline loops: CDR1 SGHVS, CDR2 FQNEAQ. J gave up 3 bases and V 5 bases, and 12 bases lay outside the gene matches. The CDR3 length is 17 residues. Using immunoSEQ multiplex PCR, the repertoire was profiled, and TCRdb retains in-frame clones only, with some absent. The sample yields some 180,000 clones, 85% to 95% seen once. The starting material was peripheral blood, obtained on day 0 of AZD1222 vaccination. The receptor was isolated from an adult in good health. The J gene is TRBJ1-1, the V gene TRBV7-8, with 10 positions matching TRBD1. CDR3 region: CASSLPLVGTGDTEAFF. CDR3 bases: TGTGCCAGCAGCCTCCCGCTAGTGGGGACAGGGGACACTGAAGCTTTCTTT.